The 23 T cell receptor beta chains given below trace back to one sample, sequenced in a study of blood T cell repertoires in COVID-19. Clones were sequenced by immunoSEQ multiplex PCR, and TCRdb holds only the in-frame ones, with some missing. Here the sample spans under 250,000 clones, about 82% being singletons. Source material: peripheral blood. Receptor source: a man aged 45 to 65 with COVID-19, enrolled during active disease.

The chain carries TRBV28 and TRBJ2-6; 10 nucleotides align to TRBD1. The ends lost 8 bases at V and 3 bases at J; junction bases unmatched: 7. The CDR3 totals 16 residues. Germline CDR1 MDHEN, CDR2 SYDVKM. The CDR3 DNA reads TGTGCCAGCGGGAAGACAGGGGGCGGTGGGGCCAACGTCCTGACTTTC. Translating gives CASGKTGGGGANVLTF.

The V gene is TRBV5-4, the J gene TRBJ2-2; 9 bases match TRBD2. This CDR3 region has 17 residues. The germline CDR1 and CDR2 sequences are SGHNT and YYREEE (reference sequence). Trimming took 4 bases from V and 0 from J; bases not matched to a gene: 7. The CDR3 region is CASSPGGRGSNTGELFF. The CDR3 DNA reads TGTGCCAGCAGCCCAGGCGGGAGGGGCTCGAACACCGGGGAGCTGTTTTTT. The variable domain in full, completed from reference TRBV5-4 and TRBJ2-2, reads ETGVTQSPTHLIKTRGQQVTLRCSSQSGHNTVSWYQQALGQGPQFIFQYYREEENGRGNFPPRFSGLQFPNYSSELNVNALELDDSALYLCASSPGGRGSNTGELFFGEGSRLTVL.

This clone was counted a few times. The chain recombines TRBV9 with TRBJ1-1, with D perhaps TRBD1 (5 bases). This CDR3 has 13 residues. V lost 1 base and J 3 bases, leaving 7 bases between the germline ends. Germline V lookup: CDR1 SGDLS, CDR2 YYNGEE. This CDR3 reads CASSVKGDTEAFF. The CDR3 DNA follows: TGTGCCAGCAGCGTAAAAGGGGACACTGAAGCTTTCTTT.

This chain uses TRBV5-1 with TRBJ2-1; 9 nucleotides match TRBD1. The V segment lost 4 bases and the J segment 0 bases; nucleotides outside the gene matches: 8. The CDR3 loop spans 17 amino acids. The germline CDR1 and CDR2 sequences are SGHRS and YFSETQ. The CDR3: CASSPGTGISSYNEQFF. CDR3 nucleotide sequence: TGCGCCAGCAGCCCCGGGACAGGGATTAGCTCCTACAATGAGCAGTTCTTC.

V usage is TRBV28 and J usage is TRBJ2-7; TRBD2 is a possible D gene (7 bases). This CDR3 comprises 13 residues. In germline, CDR1 is MDHEN, CDR2 SYDVKM. Trimming stripped 10 bases from V and 4 bases from J, with 17 bases between. CDR3 DNA sequence: TGTGCCACCCGCAACGGGGGGCTATACGAGCAGTACTTC. Protein: CATRNGGLYEQYF.

The J gene is TRBJ1-1, the V gene TRBV10-3; D is perhaps TRBD1 (5 bases). The CDR3 length is 13 residues. CDR1 ENHRY and CDR2 SYGVKD come from the germline V gene. Trimming took off 4 bases at V and 4 bases at J, with 10 bases between the two ends. CDR3 amino acids: CAISGNQGTEAFF. In nucleotides, the CDR3 is TGTGCCATCAGTGGGAATCAGGGCACTGAAGCTTTCTTT.

The chain recombines TRBV2 with TRBJ2-5, with 7 positions matching TRBD1. CDR1 is SNHLY, CDR2 FYNNEI, per germline. The CDR3 contains 12 residues. The trim removed 8 bases at V and 5 bases at J, leaving 5 bases unmatched. Written as DNA, the CDR3 is TGTGCCAGCGGACAGGTTGTTGAGACCCAGTACTTC. Its translation is CASGQVVETQYF.

This clone was seen a handful of times. The V and J genes are TRBV19 and TRBJ2-5; maybe TRBD1 (6 bases). This CDR3 comprises 13 residues. Germline V CDR1 and CDR2: LNHDA, SQIVND (reference sequence). V lost 5 bases to trimming and J lost 2 bases, with 9 bases between them. As DNA, the CDR3 is TGTGCCAGTAGTCCCAGGGGTCAAGAGACCCAGTACTTC. Translated, it gives CASSPRGQETQYF.

V usage is TRBV5-5 and J usage is TRBJ2-2; TRBD1 matches at 10 bases. The CDR3 loop spans 14 amino acids. Trimming removed 3 bases from V and 9 bases from J; junction bases left unmatched: 5. The germline gives CDR1 SGHKS, CDR2 YYEKEE (reference sequence). CDR3 sequence (DNA): TGTGCCAGCAGCTGGGACAGGGGCTCTCGGGAGCTGTTTTTT. It yields the protein CASSWDRGSRELFF.

V is TRBV12-3 or TRBV12-4 and J is TRBJ1-3; D uncertain. Trimming removed 6 bases from V and 0 bases from J, with 6 bases in between. CDR3 length: 13 amino acids. The CDR3 nucleotides are TGTGCCAGCAGGGAGGTCTCTGGAAACACCATATATTTT. Protein product: CASREVSGNTIYF.

Comments on this clone: Mismatch with germline at one junction end may stem from a read error. The chain joins TRBV4-1 to TRBJ2-1; 10 nucleotides align to TRBD1. The CDR3 consists of 16 residues. The germline V gene encodes CDR1 MGHRA and CDR2 YSYEKL. The chain's CDR3 is CASSQEPGQGYNEQFF. CDR3 coding DNA: TGCGCCAGCAGTCAAGAACCGGGACAGGGGTATAATGAGCAGTTCTTC.

This sequence joins TRBV3-1 (or the pseudogene TRBV3-2) and TRBJ2-2, with TRBD2 identical over 8 bases. CDR1 and CDR2 (germline): LGHDT, YNNKEL (reference sequence). The CDR3 sequence is 15 residues long. J gave up 0 bases and V 4 bases, and 1 base lay outside the gene matches. CDR3: CASSPSGPNTGELFF. The DNA for the CDR3 is TGTGCCAGCAGCCCTAGCGGGCCGAACACCGGGGAGCTGTTTTTT.

This chain uses TRBV5-1 with TRBJ2-7, with D possibly being TRBD1 (5 bases). The CDR3 extends over 13 amino acids. Per the germline V gene, CDR1 is SGHRS and CDR2 is YFSETQ. V was shortened by 6 bases and J by 4 bases, with 14 bases between the two germline ends. As DNA, the CDR3 is TGCGCCAGCAAGTTAGGACAAACTTACGAGCAGTACTTC. Translating gives CASKLGQTYEQYF.

The gene calls are TRBV6-6 and TRBJ1-2; weak D call: TRBD1 (5 bases). CDR3 length equals 12 residues. In germline, CDR1 is MNHNY, CDR2 SVGAGI (reference sequence). The V gene lost 8 bases and the J gene lost 2 bases, with 9 bases spanning the gap. The DNA for the CDR3 is TGTGCCAGCGTGGGGCGAAACTATGGCTACACCTTC. Translated, it gives CASVGRNYGYTF.

This chain uses TRBV7-9 with TRBJ2-6; TRBD1 agrees at 8 bases. This CDR3 comprises 17 residues. V gave up 7 bases and J gave up 0 bases; unmatched junction bases: 8. Germline CDR1 reads SEHNR; CDR2 reads FQNEAQ (reference sequence). For the CDR3, the DNA is TGTGCCAGCATCCCGGGACAGGAGCACTCTGGGGCCAACGTCCTGACTTTC. It translates to CASIPGQEHSGANVLTF.

V and J are TRBV15 and TRBJ1-2, with D unclear. There are 15 residues in the CDR3. Trimming pared 7 bases from V and 7 bases from J, leaving 22 bases between. Germline V gene lookup returns CDR1 LNHNV and CDR2 YYDKDF (reference sequence). The CDR3 here is CATTAGRELRFGYTF. CDR3 nucleotides: TGTGCCACCACCGCGGGGAGGGAATTAAGGTTTGGCTACACCTTC.

V usage is TRBV4-1 and J usage is TRBJ1-2; TRBD1 might be the D (5 bases). CDR3 length equals 13 residues. Per germline, CDR1 MGHRA and CDR2 YSYEKL. V was pared by 1 base and J by 8 bases, with 11 bases between. CDR3 DNA: TGCGCCAGCAGCCAAGGTCAGGGTGGCGGCTACACCTTC. Residues: CASSQGQGGGYTF.

CDR3 loop: CATSASGQGSSQPQHF. The CDR3 DNA follows: TGTGCCACCAGTGCTTCGGGACAGGGGTCCAGCCAGCCCCAGCATTTT. The chain has TRBV24-1 and TRBJ1-5; TRBD1 agrees at 10 bases. The germline CDR1 and CDR2 sequences are KGHDR and SFDVKD. The junction had 10 bases not matched to a gene; V was cut back by 5 bases and J by 7 bases. CDR3 length: 16 residues.

This clone is a singleton in its sample. The genes are TRBV27 and TRBJ2-7, with a tentative D call TRBD1 (6 bases). V was clipped by 3 bases and J by 4 bases, with 16 bases between them. Germline V gives CDR1 MNHEY, CDR2 SMNVEV (reference sequence). This CDR3 is 15 amino acids long. CDR3 sequence reads: CASSLRPQGWYEQYF. As DNA, the CDR3 is TGTGCCAGCAGTTTGAGGCCCCAGGGGTGGTACGAGCAGTACTTC.

This sequence joins TRBV28 and TRBJ1-4; D is unresolved. Germline V gene lookup returns CDR1 MDHEN and CDR2 SYDVKM. This CDR3 comprises 17 residues. Between the trimmed V and J ends, which lost 5 bases and 5 bases, there was a span of 21 bases. CDR3 in DNA: TGTGCCAGCAGTCCACCGGCAGTTATTGGCGGAAATGAAAAACTGTTTTTT. Translating gives CASSPPAVIGGNEKLFF. The variable domain in full, completed from reference TRBV28 and TRBJ1-4, reads DVKVTQSSRYLVKRTGEKVFLECVQDMDHENMFWYRQDPGLGLRLIYFSYDVKMKEKGDIPEGYSVSREKKERFSLILESASTNQTSMYLCASSPPAVIGGNEKLFFGSGTQLSVL.

The V call is TRBV7-8, the J call TRBJ2-2; TRBD1 is a possible D gene (5 bases). The CDR3 sequence is 16 residues long. V lost 4 bases, J lost 4 bases, and 16 bases lay in between. CDR1 SGHVS and CDR2 FQNEAQ come from the germline V gene. DNA of the CDR3: TGTGCCAGCAGCTCTATGGCAGGCCAGGGCACCGGGGAGCTGTTTTTT. Translating it yields CASSSMAGQGTGELFF.

In this sample, this clone turned up once. The genes are TRBV4-1 and TRBJ2-2; the D is unclear. Per germline, CDR1 MGHRA and CDR2 YSYEKL. Between the trimmed V and J ends, which lost 0 bases and 7 bases, there was a span of 6 bases. The CDR3 runs 13 residues. The CDR3 nucleotides are TGCGCCAGCAGCCAAGAGAACTACGGGGAGCTGTTTTTT. Amino acid sequence: CASSQENYGELFF.

This sequence joins TRBV5-6 and TRBJ1-2; a possible D gene is TRBD1 (6 bases). V shed 3 bases and J shed 8 bases, with 14 bases lying between them. Germline V gene sequence: CDR1 SGHDT, CDR2 YYEEEE. CDR3 length equals 13 residues. The CDR3 protein is CASSYGGAGGYTF. CDR3 coding DNA: TGTGCCAGCAGCTACGGGGGGGCTGGAGGCTACACCTTC.